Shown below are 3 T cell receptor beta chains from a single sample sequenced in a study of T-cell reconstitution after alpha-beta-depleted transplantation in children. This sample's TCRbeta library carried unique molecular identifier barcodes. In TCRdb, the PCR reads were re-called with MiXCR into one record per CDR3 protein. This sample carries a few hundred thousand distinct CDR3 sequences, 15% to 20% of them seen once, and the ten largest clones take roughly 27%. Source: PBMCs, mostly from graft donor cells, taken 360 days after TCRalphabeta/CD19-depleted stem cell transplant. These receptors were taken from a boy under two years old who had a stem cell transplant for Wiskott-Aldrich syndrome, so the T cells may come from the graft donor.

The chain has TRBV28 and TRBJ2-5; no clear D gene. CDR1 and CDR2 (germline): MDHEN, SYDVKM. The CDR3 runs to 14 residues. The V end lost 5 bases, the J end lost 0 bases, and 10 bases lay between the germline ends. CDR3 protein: CASSPGRYQETQYF. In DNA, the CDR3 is TGTGCCAGCAGTCCGGGCCGGTACCAAGAGACCCAGTACTTC.

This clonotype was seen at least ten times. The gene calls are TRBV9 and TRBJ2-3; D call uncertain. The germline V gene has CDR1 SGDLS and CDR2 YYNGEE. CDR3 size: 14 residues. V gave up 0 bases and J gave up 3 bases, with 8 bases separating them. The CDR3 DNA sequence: TGTGCCAGCAGCGTAGGGATTGTTACAGATACGCAGTATTTT. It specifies CASSVGIVTDTQYF.

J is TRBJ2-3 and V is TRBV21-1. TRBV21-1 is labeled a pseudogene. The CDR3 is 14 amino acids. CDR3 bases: TGTGCCAGCAGCAAAGTCCCATCAGAAGATACGCAGTATTTT. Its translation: CASSKVPSEDTQYF.